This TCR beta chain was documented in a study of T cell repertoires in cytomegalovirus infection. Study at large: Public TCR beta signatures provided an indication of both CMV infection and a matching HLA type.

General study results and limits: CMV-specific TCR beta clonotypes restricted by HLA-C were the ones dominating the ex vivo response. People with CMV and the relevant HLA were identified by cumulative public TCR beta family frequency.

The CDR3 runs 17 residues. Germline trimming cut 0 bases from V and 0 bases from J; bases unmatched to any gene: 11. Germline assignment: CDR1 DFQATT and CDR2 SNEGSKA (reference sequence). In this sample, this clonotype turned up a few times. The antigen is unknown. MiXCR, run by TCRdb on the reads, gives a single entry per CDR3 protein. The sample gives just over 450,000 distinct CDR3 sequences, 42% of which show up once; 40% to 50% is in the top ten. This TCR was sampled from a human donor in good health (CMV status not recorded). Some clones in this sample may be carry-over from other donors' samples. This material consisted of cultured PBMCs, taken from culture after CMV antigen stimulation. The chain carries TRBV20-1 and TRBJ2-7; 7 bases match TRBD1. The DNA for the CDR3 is TGCAGTGCTAGAGATGGGGGTCGACAGGGAGTCTCCTACGAGCAGTACTTC. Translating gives CSARDGGRQGVSYEQYF.